These 4 T cell receptor beta chains were sequenced from one sample in a study of T-cell memory formation after mild COVID-19. MiXCR was run by TCRdb on the 5' RACE reads, yielding one entry per CDR3 protein. The repertoire consists of about 430,000 distinct CDR3 sequences, with about a sixth occurring once and the leading ten covering 20% to 25%. The sample taken for sequencing was PBMCs or a T cell subset sorted from them (not recorded which). All receptors come from a man aged 18 to 30 who had mild COVID-19 (a few samples of this study predate the infection). Cell type and time point are not known.

The chain carries TRBV6-5 and TRBJ1-2; 7 positions match TRBD1. The CDR3 has 14 residues. Germline values: CDR1 MNHEY, CDR2 SVGAGI. J lost 4 bases, V lost 2 bases, and 4 bases had no gene match. The CDR3 sequence is CASSYEGQSYGYTF. CDR3 bases: TGTGCCAGCAGTTACGAGGGACAGAGCTATGGCTACACCTTC.

The chain employs TRBV6-5 and TRBJ2-5, with D unclear. Trimming left V 4 bases short and J 0 bases short, with 6 bases between. The germline V gene encodes CDR1 MNHEY and CDR2 SVGAGI. The CDR3 totals 13 residues. The CDR3 is CASSFTYQETQYF. The DNA of the CDR3 is TGTGCCAGCAGTTTTACGTACCAAGAGACCCAGTACTTC.

About this clonotype itself: The junction shows a germline mismatch at one end, possibly a read error. The rearrangement links TRBV20-1 to TRBJ2-1; TRBD2 aligns across 8 bases. The CDR3 covers 14 residues. Germline lookup yields CDR1 DFQATT and CDR2 SNEGSKA (reference sequence). Here the CDR3 reads CSARGGIRYNEQLF. The CDR3 DNA reads as TGCAGTGCTCGGGGGGGGATTAGGTACAATGAGCAGCTCTTC.

The chain is built from TRBV6-2 or TRBV6-3 and TRBJ2-1, with D unclear. The CDR3 sequence is 13 residues long. Trimming removed 4 bases at V and 6 bases at J, with 10 bases between. The V gene's germline CDR1 is MNHEY and CDR2 SVGEGT. The CDR3 sequence is CASSFVGRNEQFF. CDR3 DNA: TGTGCCAGCAGTTTTGTAGGGCGCAATGAGCAGTTCTTC.